This is a list of T cell receptor beta chains from one sample in a study of T cell responses to AZD1222 COVID-19 vaccine. The method was immunoSEQ multiplex PCR; TCRdb's version includes in-frame clones alone and lacks a portion of them. Of about 200,000 clones in the sample, approximately 93% are singletons; the top ten hold approximately 1%. The sequencing here drew on peripheral blood, taken 28 days after the second AZD1222 dose. Receptors were obtained from an adult who received the AZD1222 COVID-19 vaccine. Both conserved end residues are part of each CDR3. The order of the fields is CDR3 length, J gene, clone size, V gene, D gene, CDR3 protein, CDR3 DNA. The D gene is left open where the match is weak. Some rows mark clone size as missing; the rest say once, few, many or name a class of expanded clone.

>17|TRBJ1-5|NA|TRBV4-1|NA
CASSRLADRATNQPQHF
TGCGCCAGCAGCCGCCTGGCAGACCGAGCCACAAATCAGCCCCAGCATTTT
>15|TRBJ1-4|NA|TRBV27|NA
CASSLHRTVDEKLFF
TGTGCCAGCAGTTTACACCGGACAGTTGATGAAAAACTGTTTTTT
>17|TRBJ2-3|NA|TRBV5-4|TRBD2
CASSLALAGVVTDTQYF
TGTGCCAGCAGCTTGGCCCTAGCGGGGGTGGTTACAGATACGCAGTATTTT
>17|TRBJ1-1|NA|TRBV11-2|NA
CASSLDRRASGGTEAFF
TGTGCCAGCAGCTTAGATCGACGGGCCTCGGGTGGGACTGAAGCTTTCTTT
>15|TRBJ2-7|NA|TRBV7-2|NA
CASSLANLGAYEQYF
TGTGCCAGCAGCTTAGCGAACCTGGGGGCTTACGAGCAGTACTTC
>13|TRBJ1-3|few|TRBV13|NA
CASSLAGLNTIYF
TGTGCCAGCAGCTTAGCCGGGTTAAACACCATATATTTT
>13|TRBJ1-4|NA|TRBV27|TRBD1
CASSYRGWEKLFF
TGTGCCAGCAGTTACAGGGGGTGGGAAAAACTGTTTTTT
>16|TRBJ1-3|few|TRBV10-2|NA
CASRGGTESSGNTIYF
TGCGCCAGCAGGGGGGGGACGGAGAGCTCTGGAAACACCATATATTTT
>15|TRBJ2-2|NA|TRBV4-3|NA
CASSQGRLYTGELFF
TGCGCCAGCAGCCAAGGGCGGCTGTACACCGGGGAGCTGTTTTTT
>15|TRBJ2-5|NA|TRBV7-2|NA
CASSPTRGARETQYF
TGTGCCAGCAGTCCAACCCGGGGGGCGCGAGAGACCCAGTACTTC
>14|TRBJ1-2|NA|TRBV10-3|NA
CAITERQGNYGYTF
TGTGCCATCACCGAAAGGCAGGGCAACTATGGCTACACCTTC
>14|TRBJ2-1|NA|TRBV7-8|NA
CASSPMGSWNEQFF
TGTGCCAGCAGCCCCATGGGGTCTTGGAATGAGCAGTTCTTC
>13|TRBJ2-1|NA|TRBV12-3/TRBV12-4|NA
CASGGQIPHEQFF
TGTGCCAGCGGCGGCCAGATTCCTCATGAGCAGTTCTTC
>15|TRBJ1-1|NA|TRBV18|NA
CASSPRAGRDTEAFF
TGTGCCAGCTCACCACGGGCGGGGAGGGACACTGAAGCTTTCTTT
>15|TRBJ1-1|once|TRBV19|NA
CASSRDHHRDTEAFF
TGTGCCAGTAGTCGGGACCACCATCGGGACACTGAAGCTTTCTTT
>16|TRBJ1-6|NA|TRBV9|NA
CASSPREFSYNSPLHF
TGTGCCAGCAGCCCCAGGGAATTCTCCTATAATTCACCCCTCCACTTT
>12|TRBJ2-7|NA|TRBV5-4|NA
CASSPRGYEQYF
TGTGCCAGCAGCCCCCGGGGCTACGAGCAGTACTTC
>13|TRBJ2-2|NA|TRBV29-1|NA
CSVEEVKTGELFF
TGCAGCGTTGAAGAGGTCAAGACCGGGGAGCTGTTTTTT
>12|TRBJ1-1|few|TRBV6-5|TRBD1
CETGGARTEAFF
TGTGAGACAGGGGGCGCCCGGACTGAAGCTTTCTTT
>14|TRBJ2-7|NA|TRBV2|TRBD1
CASSPGTGWHEQYF
TGTGCCAGCAGCCCCGGGACAGGGTGGCACGAGCAGTACTTC
>13|TRBJ2-7|NA|TRBV4-3|TRBD1
CASSQDRGHEQYF
TGCGCCAGCAGCCAAGACAGGGGGCACGAGCAGTACTTC
>13|TRBJ1-2|NA|TRBV10-3|NA
CAISDLQVQGYTF
TGTGCCATCAGTGACTTGCAGGTCCAAGGCTACACCTTC
>13|TRBJ2-2|NA|TRBV29-1|NA
CSVVQKNTGELFF
TGCAGCGTTGTCCAGAAAAACACCGGGGAGCTGTTTTTT
>15|TRBJ2-3|NA|TRBV2|TRBD1
CASSSQGATADTQYF
TGTGCCAGCAGTTCACAGGGGGCTACGGCAGATACGCAGTATTTT
>15|TRBJ2-7|once|TRBV19|TRBD1
CASSIGWDRNYEQYF
TGTGCCAGTAGTATAGGCTGGGACAGGAACTACGAGCAGTACTTC
>13|TRBJ2-3|NA|TRBV7-9|TRBD2
CASSLLAGDTQYF
TGTGCCAGCAGCTTACTAGCGGGGGATACGCAGTATTTT
>13|TRBJ1-2|NA|TRBV10-3|NA
CATQPGMVNGYTF
TGTGCCACCCAGCCGGGTATGGTAAATGGCTACACCTTC
>15|TRBJ1-1|NA|TRBV18|NA
CASSPVGGRETEAFF
TGTGCCAGCTCACCTGTGGGGGGACGGGAAACTGAAGCTTTCTTT
>13|TRBJ2-7|NA|TRBV27|TRBD1
CASSLNRGDEQYF
TGTGCCAGCAGTTTAAACAGGGGAGACGAGCAGTACTTC
>12|TRBJ2-7|NA|TRBV7-2|NA
CASSLRHPEQYF
TGTGCCAGCAGCTTACGGCATCCCGAGCAGTACTTC
>13|TRBJ1-1|NA|TRBV9|NA
CASSVSVNTEAFF
TGTGCCAGCAGCGTATCAGTGAACACTGAAGCTTTCTTT
>15|TRBJ1-2|NA|TRBV11-2|NA
CASSLAFRGASSYTF
TGTGCCAGCAGCTTAGCTTTCAGAGGAGCCAGCAGCTACACCTTC
>14|TRBJ1-1|NA|TRBV6-5|NA
CASSYPGVNTEAFF
TGTGCCAGCAGTTACCCCGGAGTGAACACTGAAGCTTTCTTT
>13|TRBJ1-1|NA|TRBV9|NA
CASSVGGSTEAFF
TGTGCCAGCAGCGTAGGGGGGAGCACTGAAGCTTTCTTT
>15|TRBJ2-7|few|TRBV7-8|TRBD1
CASSRLGQGRNEQYF
TGTGCCAGCAGCCGGCTGGGACAGGGCAGGAACGAGCAGTACTTC
>15|TRBJ1-2|NA|TRBV6-5|NA
CASSSTDRWNYGYTF
TGTGCCAGCAGTTCTACGGACAGATGGAACTATGGCTACACCTTC
>13|TRBJ1-1|few|TRBV7-2|NA
CASSLARTSEAFF
TGTGCCAGCAGCTTAGCTAGAACATCTGAAGCTTTCTTT
>16|TRBJ1-3|many|TRBV7-9|TRBD1
CASSLSGTGLGNTIYF
TGTGCCAGCAGCCTCTCCGGGACAGGATTAGGAAACACCATATATTTT
>14|TRBJ2-7|NA|TRBV7-3|NA
CASSRGDPSYEQYF
TGTGCCAGCAGCAGAGGGGACCCGTCCTACGAGCAGTACTTC
>12|TRBJ2-1|NA|TRBV5-6|NA
CASSRSYNEQFF
TGTGCCAGCAGCCGTAGCTACAATGAGCAGTTCTTC
>14|TRBJ2-3|NA|TRBV11-3|NA
CASSSGMVMGTQYF
TGTGCCAGCAGCTCCGGGATGGTGATGGGTACGCAGTATTTT
>11|TRBJ1-1|NA|TRBV2|NA
CASSETTEAFF
TGTGCCAGCAGTGAAACTACTGAAGCTTTCTTT
>12|TRBJ1-6|NA|TRBV30|NA
CAWSRNRAPLHF
TGTGCCTGGAGTAGGAACAGGGCACCCCTCCACTTT
>15|TRBJ1-5|NA|TRBV7-8|NA
CASSLGRGGNQPQHF
TGTGCCAGCAGCTTAGGTAGAGGGGGCAATCAGCCCCAGCATTTT
>13|TRBJ1-5|NA|TRBV28|NA
CASSPYQNQPQHF
TGTGCCAGCAGCCCCTATCAGAATCAGCCCCAGCATTTT
>12|TRBJ1-2|NA|TRBV6-4|NA
CASSDRGKGYTF
TGTGCCAGCAGTGACAGGGGTAAAGGCTACACCTTC
>15|TRBJ1-2|NA|TRBV9|NA
CASSVGVEGRDGYTF
TGTGCCAGCAGCGTAGGGGTTGAGGGGAGAGATGGCTACACCTTC
>14|TRBJ1-3|NA|TRBV30|NA
CAWSLLGPRGTIYF
TGTGCCTGGAGTCTCTTGGGGCCTCGTGGCACCATATATTTT
>15|TRBJ1-1|NA|TRBV27|TRBD1
CASSLSIGGVTEAFF
TGTGCCAGCAGTTTATCCATAGGGGGCGTCACTGAAGCTTTCTTT
>15|TRBJ2-3|NA|TRBV7-9|NA
CASSREGDSTDTQYF
TGTGCCAGCAGCCGCGAAGGGGACAGCACAGATACGCAGTATTTT
>13|TRBJ1-2|NA|TRBV2|NA
CASRTQIGYGYTF
TGTGCCAGCAGGACGCAGATCGGCTATGGCTACACCTTC
>14|TRBJ2-5|NA|TRBV6-2/TRBV6-3|TRBD1
CASSDPGTAETQYF
TGTGCCAGCAGTGATCCGGGGACAGCAGAGACCCAGTACTTC
>16|TRBJ1-5|NA|TRBV6-6|TRBD1
CASSRDGTGGNQPQHF
TGTGCCAGCAGTCGAGACGGGACAGGGGGCAATCAGCCCCAGCATTTT
>11|TRBJ1-6|NA|TRBV28|NA
CASRNNSPLHF
TGTGCCAGCAGGAATAATTCACCCCTCCACTTT
>13|TRBJ2-7|NA|TRBV24-1|NA
CATSDFQGFEQYF
TGTGCCACCAGTGATTTTCAAGGGTTCGAGCAGTACTTC